This T cell receptor (beta chain) was found in a study of shared clonotypes between healthy human individuals. The CDR3 has 14 amino acids. The germline V gene encodes CDR1 MNHEY and CDR2 SVGAGI. V was cut by 6 bases and J by 5 bases, with 16 bases left in between. Extraction of genomic DNA in unsorted samples used about 90 million PBMCs. Unsorted PBMC DNA was sequenced on ten immunoSEQ deep assay plates. Assay: immunoSEQ multiplex PCR; the TCRdb copy retains only in-frame clones and omits some. The sample includes more than 400,000 clones, almost 80% of them seen just once. The V and J genes are TRBV6-5 and TRBJ2-5; no reliable D call. The sequencing input was PBMCs. The sequence was obtained from a woman between 40 and 50 years old in good health. Some clones in this sample may be carry-over from other donors' samples. The CDR3 reads CASRPPLTSETQYF. The CDR3 region has the DNA TGTGCCAGCAGACCCCCCCTGACATCGGAGACCCAGTACTTC.